The rows below give T cell receptor beta chains drawn from one sample of a study of cytomegalovirus exposure and HLA in healthy donors. Repertoires were generated with immunoSEQ multiplex PCR, while TCRdb's copy carries only in-frame clones and drops some. The repertoire holds around 260,000 clones, with 80% as singletons. Sequencing input: PBMCs. The receptors stem from a girl aged 2-10 years in good health and CMV-seronegative. The CDR3 runs from the conserved cysteine through the conserved F or W. The D gene is left open where the match is weak.

D: -
length: 14
V: TRBV5-1
J: TRBJ2-1
CDR3: CASTLANPDREQFF
DNA: TGCGCCAGCACCTTAGCGAATCCGGATCGCGAGCAGTTCTTC

D: -
length: 12
V: TRBV2
J: TRBJ2-7
CDR3: CASMGSPYEQYF
DNA: TGTGCCAGCATGGGGAGTCCCTATGAGCAGTACTTC

D: -
length: 16
V: TRBV5-5
J: TRBJ1-5
CDR3: CASSLGHPYSNQPQHF
DNA: TGTGCCAGCAGCTTGGGACACCCCTATAGCAATCAGCCCCAGCATTTT

D: TRBD2
length: 18
V: TRBV13
J: TRBJ2-7
CDR3: CASSSWTSGSLVSYEQYF
DNA: TGTGCCAGCAGCTCCTGGACTAGCGGGAGCCTAGTCTCCTACGAGCAGTACTTC

D: -
length: 17
V: TRBV28
J: TRBJ2-7
CDR3: CASSPARVGGLSYEQYF
DNA: TGTGCCAGCAGTCCCGCTAGAGTGGGCGGGCTGTCCTACGAGCAGTACTTC

D: TRBD1
length: 13
V: TRBV18
J: TRBJ2-5
CDR3: CASSRDSQETQYF
DNA: TGTGCCAGCTCACGGGACAGCCAAGAGACCCAGTACTTC

D: -
length: 13
V: TRBV13
J: TRBJ1-1
CDR3: CASSFQGSPEAFF
DNA: TGTGCCAGCAGCTTTCAGGGTAGCCCTGAAGCTTTCTTT

D: TRBD2
length: 15
V: TRBV7-9
J: TRBJ2-7
CDR3: CASSFPERGAREQYF
DNA: TGTGCCAGCAGCTTCCCCGAGCGGGGGGCTCGGGAGCAGTACTTC

D: TRBD1
length: 17
V: TRBV9
J: TRBJ1-4
CDR3: CASSVAWDRAGNEKLFF
DNA: TGTGCCAGCAGCGTAGCTTGGGACAGGGCGGGGAATGAAAAACTGTTTTTT

D: -
length: 12
V: TRBV6-1
J: TRBJ2-7
CDR3: CASSGQLYEQYF
DNA: TGTGCCAGCAGTGGACAGTTATACGAGCAGTACTTC

D: -
length: 12
V: TRBV19
J: TRBJ2-3
CDR3: CASRSLADTQYF
DNA: TGTGCCAGTAGGAGCCTAGCAGATACGCAGTATTTT

D: -
length: 17
V: TRBV21-1
J: TRBJ1-3
CDR3: CASSNATRGFSGNTIYF
DNA: TGTGCCAGCAGCAATGCTACTAGAGGCTTCTCTGGAAACACCATATATTTT

D: -
length: 14
V: TRBV9
J: TRBJ2-5
CDR3: CASSVSWYQETQYF
DNA: TGTGCCAGCAGCGTAAGCTGGTACCAAGAGACCCAGTACTTC

D: TRBD1
length: 15
V: TRBV18
J: TRBJ1-6
CDR3: CASSIPGQGQGTLHF
DNA: TGTGCCAGCTCGATACCGGGACAGGGCCAGGGGACCCTCCACTTT

D: TRBD2
length: 14
V: TRBV19
J: TRBJ2-7
CDR3: CASSLAGPGDEQYF
DNA: TGTGCCAGTAGTTTAGCGGGACCGGGGGACGAGCAGTACTTC

D: TRBD2
length: 16
V: TRBV4-2
J: TRBJ2-3
CDR3: CASSQGSGAITDTQYF
DNA: TGTGCCAGCAGCCAGGGGAGCGGGGCTATTACAGATACGCAGTATTTT

D: -
length: 11
V: TRBV29-1
J: TRBJ1-2
CDR3: CSAPDSYGYTF
DNA: TGCAGCGCTCCGGACTCCTATGGCTACACCTTC

D: -
length: 15
V: TRBV11-2
J: TRBJ1-2
CDR3: CASSPIQDVGYGYTF
DNA: TGTGCCAGCAGCCCCATACAGGACGTCGGCTATGGCTACACCTTC

D: TRBD2
length: 16
V: TRBV5-1
J: TRBJ2-7
CDR3: CASSSHGLAGTYEQYF
DNA: TGCGCCAGCAGCTCCCACGGACTAGCGGGGACCTACGAGCAGTACTTC

D: -
length: 15
V: TRBV19
J: TRBJ1-1
CDR3: CASSPLGTGRMEAFF
DNA: TGTGCCAGTAGTCCTTTGGGAACAGGACGCATGGAAGCTTTCTTT

D: TRBD1
length: 15
V: TRBV5-8
J: TRBJ2-6
CDR3: CASSLQGAGANVLTF
DNA: TGTGCCAGCAGCTTGCAGGGGGCCGGGGCCAACGTCCTGACTTTC

D: TRBD2
length: 17
V: TRBV6-1
J: TRBJ2-7
CDR3: CASSEAGYGTNPYEQYF
DNA: TGTGCCAGCAGTGAAGCGGGTTATGGGACTAACCCCTACGAGCAGTACTTC

D: TRBD1
length: 16
V: TRBV5-1
J: TRBJ1-6
CDR3: CASSEATGAYNSPLHF
DNA: TGCGCCAGCAGCGAGGCGACAGGGGCTTATAATTCACCCCTCCACTTT

D: -
length: 14
V: TRBV28
J: TRBJ2-7
CDR3: CASSFFTGSYEQYF
DNA: TGTGCCAGCAGTTTTTTCACGGGAAGCTACGAGCAGTACTTC

D: TRBD1
length: 16
V: TRBV16
J: TRBJ2-7
CDR3: CASSPQGTGPSYEQYF
DNA: TGTGCCAGCAGCCCTCAAGGGACAGGACCTTCCTACGAGCAGTACTTC

D: TRBD1
length: 15
V: TRBV28
J: TRBJ2-7
CDR3: CASTLETGATYEQYF
DNA: TGTGCCAGCACCTTGGAGACAGGGGCGACCTACGAGCAGTACTTC

D: -
length: 12
V: TRBV5-4
J: TRBJ2-7
CDR3: CASSFLEYEQYF
DNA: TGTGCCAGCAGCTTCCTAGAGTACGAGCAGTACTTC

D: -
length: 13
V: TRBV4-1
J: TRBJ2-3
CDR3: CASSQRTRDTQYF
DNA: TGCGCCAGCAGCCAAAGAACAAGAGATACGCAGTATTTT